This TCR beta chain is drawn from a study of shared clonotypes between healthy human individuals. The naive CD8 subset, CD45RO-negative cells positively selected for CCR7, excluded terminally differentiated effector memory CD45RA+ cells. CDR1 and CDR2 (germline): SGHAT, FQNNGV. V gave up 1 base and J gave up 2 bases, with 9 bases separating them. The CDR3 contains 14 residues. Assay used: immunoSEQ multiplex PCR; TCRdb lists only in-frame clones, some missing. The data contain millions of clones, about 95% of them seen just once; the ten biggest clones take up about 1.1%. The sequencing sample was made of naive CD8+ T cells sorted from blood. The TCR was taken from a man aged 18-30 years in good health. The V and J genes are TRBV11-2 and TRBJ2-7; no reliable D call. The CDR3 sequence is CASSLVVPAYEQYF. In DNA form, the CDR3 reads TGTGCCAGCAGCTTAGTAGTCCCCGCCTACGAGCAGTACTTC.